This TCR beta chain was recorded in a study of blood T cells in healthy people across ages. A sample-barcoded 5' primer and a J-beta primer mix were used in a second PCR of roughly 7 to 11 cycles. Every cDNA molecule carried a tag from a template-switch adaptor bearing 12 random nucleotides. TCRdb reanalysed the 5' RACE reads using MiXCR and keeps one entry per CDR3 protein. This sample has roughly 1.6 million distinct CDR3 sequences, with roughly 32% found just once. Trimming cost V 2 bases and J 0 bases, with 14 bases left between them. Germline CDR1 MNHNY, CDR2 SVGAGI (reference sequence). This CDR3 has 17 amino acids.

The rearrangement joins TRBV6-6 to TRBJ1-5; D is ambiguous. The sequencing input was blood. This TCR came from a woman younger than 45 in good health. The CDR3 region has the DNA TGTGCCAGCAGTTACGCCCGGGCCACAAATAGCAATCAGCCCCAGCATTTT. Protein sequence: CASSYARATNSNQPQHF.